The T cell receptor beta chain described here comes from a study of shared clonotypes between healthy human individuals. On the study more broadly: Per donor, CD8 memory used one plate, CD8 naive used two, CD4 memory used three and CD4 naive used three. The study's findings and limits: Larger richness was generally estimated for naive than memory subsets. Clonotype sharing across donors was expected to vary with sequencing depth.

For this clone: Antigen specificity is unknown.

Evenly divided among several immunoSEQ plates was the genomic DNA of each subset. Sequencing used immunoSEQ multiplex PCR; TCRdb keeps in-frame clones, though not all of them. The sample includes about a million clones, around 74% seen only once; the top ten take approximately 1.3%. The CDR3 covers 15 residues. The V gene end was trimmed by 5 bases and the J gene end by 3 bases; junction bases not matched to a gene: 7. Germline assignment: CDR1 SEHNR and CDR2 FQNEAQ (reference sequence). The specimen was memory CD4+ T cells sorted from blood. The subset: CD45RA-negative fraction. The genes are TRBV7-9 and TRBJ2-1; 7 nucleotides agree with TRBD1. The receptor's source is a man aged 18 to 35 in good health. CDR3 in DNA: TGTGCCAGCAGCCCAGGGGGTTCACTCTACAATGAGCAGTTCTTC. This encodes CASSPGGSLYNEQFF.